One sample yielded the 27 T cell receptor beta chains listed below, sequenced in a study of T cell changes during pregnancy in multiple sclerosis. Clones were read by immunoSEQ multiplex PCR, and TCRdb kept only the in-frame ones, dropping some. The top ten hold around 0.57% of the sample, which has about 40,000 clones, around nine tenths seen once. Sequencing was performed on CD4+ T cells from peripheral blood mononuclear cells, taken before pregnancy. Source of these receptors: a female donor with multiple sclerosis, enrolled in a pregnancy study.

The chain recombines TRBV11-2 with TRBJ2-3; 11 nucleotides line up with TRBD2. The CDR3 has 15 amino acids. V lost 5 bases to trimming and J lost 6 bases; unmatched junction nucleotides: 7. Germline values: CDR1 SGHAT, CDR2 FQNNGV. The CDR3 DNA sequence: TGTGCCAGCAGCCGTGGACTAGCGGGTGCGGATACGCAGTATTTT. It encodes CASSRGLAGADTQYF.

This clone was detected a few times. The V gene is TRBV7-9, the J gene TRBJ2-7, with D perhaps matching TRBD2 (5 bases). The V gene's germline CDR1 is SEHNR and CDR2 FQNEAQ (reference sequence). There are 13 residues in the CDR3. V lost 5 bases and J 3 bases, leaving 11 bases between the germline ends. The CDR3 region is CASSRGRLYEQYF. CDR3 bases: TGTGCCAGCAGCCGAGGGCGGCTCTACGAGCAGTACTTC.

Remarks on this clone: The same CDR3 is also encoded by other DNA sequences in this sample. The gene calls are TRBV5-1 and TRBJ1-2, with D perhaps matching TRBD1 (5 bases). The CDR3 is 14 residues long. The germline CDR1 and CDR2 sequences are SGHRS and YFSETQ. V lost 0 bases to trimming and J lost 2 bases, with 8 bases between them. DNA of the CDR3: TGCGCCAGCAGCTTGGCCCCAGGGAACTATGGCTACACCTTC. It encodes CASSLAPGNYGYTF.

The rearrangement uses TRBV6-5 and TRBJ2-7; possibly TRBD2 for D (5 bases). The CDR3 is made up of 13 amino acids. CDR1 and CDR2 from the germline V gene are MNHEY and SVGAGI. The V and J ends lost 6 bases and 3 bases respectively, with 12 bases between them. In DNA, the CDR3 is TGTGCCAGCAGACCCCCCGGGGTCTACGAGCAGTACTTC. Amino acid sequence: CASRPPGVYEQYF.

This chain links TRBV5-1 with TRBJ2-1; TRBD2 matches 7 bases. J gave up 12 bases and V 4 bases, and 13 bases lay outside the gene matches. Germline CDR1 reads SGHRS; CDR2 reads YFSETQ. The CDR3 runs 14 residues. CDR3 amino acids: CASSPGLGSGMQFF. The CDR3 DNA follows: TGCGCCAGCAGCCCCGGACTAGGAAGTGGCATGCAGTTCTTC.

The CDR3 here is CASSEFRVDTEAFF. DNA for the CDR3: TGTGCCAGCAGTGAATTCCGGGTGGACACTGAAGCTTTCTTT. The chain links TRBV2 to TRBJ1-1; D ambiguous. This CDR3 is 14 amino acids long. Germline V gives CDR1 SNHLY, CDR2 FYNNEI. V dropped 2 bases and J dropped 3 bases, with 10 bases sitting between them.

This chain links TRBV5-4 with TRBJ1-1; TRBD1 might be the D (5 bases). This CDR3 contains 14 residues. V was pared by 3 bases and J by 6 bases, with 15 bases between. Germline V gene data show CDR1 as SGHNT and CDR2 as YYREEE (reference sequence). This chain's CDR3 is CASSSTGHGPEAFF. The CDR3 bases are TGTGCCAGCAGCTCAACCGGACACGGCCCTGAAGCTTTCTTT.

This clone was observed a single time. V is TRBV10-2 and J is TRBJ2-4; TRBD1 matches 7 bases. The CDR3 contains 13 residues. Trimming took 6 bases from V and 1 from J; bases not matched to a gene: 0. Germline CDR1 and CDR2: WSHSY and SAAADI. The CDR3 sequence is CASRDRAKNIQYF. In DNA form, the CDR3 reads TGCGCCAGCAGGGACAGGGCCAAAAACATTCAGTACTTC.

J is TRBJ1-2 and V is TRBV7-2; tentative D call: TRBD1 (6 bases). V gave up 0 bases and J gave up 2 bases, with 10 bases separating them. The CDR3 length is 15 residues. CDR1 is SGHTA and CDR2 is FQGNSA in the germline V gene. In nucleotides, the CDR3 is TGTGCCAGCAGCTTAGCGGCGCAGGGGAACTATGGCTACACCTTC. Translated, it gives CASSLAAQGNYGYTF.

J is TRBJ2-2 and V is TRBV2, with a possible D match to TRBD2 (5 bases). V shed 3 bases and J shed 1 base, with 6 bases lying between them. CDR1 SNHLY and CDR2 FYNNEI come from the germline V gene. CDR3 length: 14 amino acids. The CDR3 sequence: CASSDRGNTGELFF. The CDR3 DNA is TGTGCCAGCAGTGATCGGGGGAACACCGGGGAGCTGTTTTTT.

CDR3 region: CASSSRLGTGGYKSTGELFF. CDR3 sequence (DNA): TGTGCCAGCTCATCGAGACTTGGGACAGGGGGGTATAAGAGCACCGGGGAGCTGTTTTTT. The V gene is TRBV18, the J gene TRBJ2-2, with TRBD1 matching over 11 bases. The CDR3 is 20 residues long. From germline, CDR1 is KGHSH and CDR2 LQKENI. J lost 4 bases, V lost 5 bases, and 18 bases had no gene match.

The V gene is TRBV5-5, the J gene TRBJ1-4; a weak D match, TRBD1 (5 bases). Looked up from germline, CDR1 is SGHKS and CDR2 is YYEKEE (reference sequence). V lost 4 bases and J lost 5, with 18 bases in between. The CDR3 loop spans 16 amino acids. The CDR3 DNA reads as TGTGCCAGCAGCCCTACCTTTGACAGTCCCAATGAAAAACTGTTTTTT. Its translation is CASSPTFDSPNEKLFF.

V usage is TRBV6-1 and J usage is TRBJ2-3; maybe TRBD1 (6 bases). CDR1 MNHNS and CDR2 SASEGT come from the germline V gene. Deletions cut 8 bases from V and 3 bases from J, with 12 bases between. This CDR3 is 13 amino acids long. CDR3 residues: CASRGQKTDTQYF. CDR3 nucleotides: TGTGCCAGCCGAGGACAGAAAACAGATACGCAGTATTTT.

The chain has TRBV2 and TRBJ2-3; maybe TRBD1 (6 bases). CDR1 and CDR2 from the germline V gene are SNHLY and FYNNEI. Trimming stripped 2 bases from V and 5 bases from J, with 14 bases between. The length of the CDR3 is 15 residues. CDR3: CASSETSGVVDTQYF. CDR3 in DNA: TGTGCCAGCAGTGAAACTTCAGGGGTGGTAGATACGCAGTATTTT.

The rearrangement links TRBV7-2 to TRBJ2-1; 11 bases map to TRBD2. The V segment lost 5 bases and the J segment 5 bases; nucleotides outside the gene matches: 8. CDR1 is SGHTA and CDR2 is FQGNSA in the germline V gene. This CDR3 spans 16 amino acids. The chain's CDR3 is CASSLLGLAGDNEQFF. The CDR3 DNA reads as TGTGCCAGCAGCCTACTTGGACTAGCGGGCGACAATGAGCAGTTCTTC.

This chain connects TRBV6-5 to TRBJ2-7; 7 bases fit TRBD1. Germline V gives CDR1 MNHEY, CDR2 SVGAGI. The CDR3 contains 15 residues. The V gene end was trimmed by 7 bases and the J gene end by 1 base; junction bases not matched to a gene: 10. DNA of the CDR3: TGTGCCAGCACTTCCCCCGGACAGGCATCCTACGAGCAGTACTTC. Its protein is CASTSPGQASYEQYF.

V gene TRBV14 combines with J gene TRBJ1-1, with a possible D match to TRBD1 (5 bases). V dropped 4 bases and J dropped 11 bases, with 17 bases sitting between them. Germline lookup yields CDR1 SGHDN and CDR2 FVKESK. This CDR3 has 13 amino acids. CDR3 in DNA: TGTGCCAGCAGCCTAGGGACCTACCGGGAGGCTTTCTTT. Its translation: CASSLGTYREAFF.

The rearrangement uses TRBV28 and TRBJ1-4, with D possibly matching TRBD1 (5 bases). Per germline, CDR1 MDHEN and CDR2 SYDVKM. Trimming removed 8 bases at V and 8 bases at J, with 18 bases between. The CDR3 covers 14 residues. DNA of the CDR3: TGTGCCAGCGGTACTCCAGGGTTTCGAGAAAAACTGTTTTTT. Translating it yields CASGTPGFREKLFF.

This clone was detected only a few times. This chain links TRBV10-3 with TRBJ1-6; D gene ambiguous. V lost 7 bases to trimming and J lost 6 bases, with 10 bases between them. This CDR3 is built from 13 residues. The V gene's germline CDR1 is ENHRY and CDR2 SYGVKD. The CDR3 protein is CAITGSPNSPLHF. CDR3 bases: TGTGCCATCACCGGGAGCCCTAATTCACCCCTCCACTTT.

This clone came up once. The rearrangement joins TRBV4-1 to TRBJ2-1; 8 bases align to TRBD2. Germline loops: CDR1 MGHRA, CDR2 YSYEKL. J lost 3 bases, V lost 1 base, and 5 bases had no gene match. The CDR3 sequence is 16 residues long. The CDR3 protein is CASSQVGSGGYNEQFF. Written as DNA, the CDR3 is TGCGCCAGCAGCCAAGTGGGAAGCGGGGGCTACAATGAGCAGTTCTTC.

The genes are TRBV4-3 and TRBJ2-7; 7 positions match TRBD2. Germline V gene lookup returns CDR1 LGHNA and CDR2 YSLEER. The ends lost 1 base at V and 10 bases at J; junction bases unmatched: 10. The CDR3 is 14 residues long. This chain's CDR3 is CASSQGNPGGEQYF. CDR3 coding DNA: TGCGCCAGCAGCCAAGGAAACCCGGGAGGTGAACAGTACTTC.

The V call is TRBV20-1, the J call TRBJ2-7; D is ambiguous. The CDR3 totals 10 residues. The germline V gene has CDR1 DFQATT and CDR2 SNEGSKA (reference sequence). The germline V and J ends were trimmed by 5 bases and 3 bases, with 5 bases remaining between them. CDR3 sequence (DNA): TGCAGTGCTCCCAACTACGAGCAGTACTTC. Translated: CSAPNYEQYF.

The V and J genes are TRBV4-2 and TRBJ2-7, with 10 bases lining up with TRBD1. Germline V lookup: CDR1 LGHNA, CDR2 YNFKEQ. The CDR3 is made up of 15 amino acids. Trimming took 3 bases from V and 9 from J; bases not matched to a gene: 11. The CDR3 sequence is CASSQDRDRGWGQYF. The CDR3 nucleotides are TGTGCCAGCAGCCAGGACCGGGACAGGGGATGGGGGCAGTACTTC.

The chain has TRBV2 and TRBJ2-5, with D perhaps TRBD1 (5 bases). There are 12 residues in the CDR3. Per germline, CDR1 SNHLY and CDR2 FYNNEI. V gave up 8 bases and J gave up 6 bases, with 13 bases separating them. The CDR3 DNA sequence: TGTGCCAGCCAGCCCAGGGCCAAGACCCAGTACTTC. Translating it yields CASQPRAKTQYF.

The V gene is TRBV5-4, the J gene TRBJ1-2; 7 nucleotides align to TRBD1. CDR3 length: 17 residues. Germline CDR1 SGHNT, CDR2 YYREEE (reference sequence). V gave up 4 bases and J gave up 12 bases; unmatched junction bases: 24. The CDR3 region has the DNA TGTGCCAGCAGCGGGGGGACAGCTCTCTTCTCGCCCTATGGGGACACCTTC. This codes for CASSGGTALFSPYGDTF.

The rearrangement links TRBV5-6 to TRBJ2-1; 9 positions match TRBD1. Germline V gene lookup returns CDR1 SGHDT and CDR2 YYEEEE. The CDR3 length is 16 residues. V lost 4 bases, J lost 4 bases, and 9 bases stayed unmatched. CDR3 coding DNA: TGTGCCAGCAGCGGAACCGGGACAGGGACTTACAATGAGCAGTTCTTC. Its translation: CASSGTGTGTYNEQFF.

The chain recombines TRBV7-9 with TRBJ1-2; 8 bases agree with TRBD1. There are 14 residues in the CDR3. J was trimmed by 4 bases and V by 5 bases; bases with no gene match: 6. Germline loops: CDR1 SEHNR, CDR2 FQNEAQ (reference sequence). The CDR3 DNA reads TGTGCCAGCAGCCCGGACAGGGACCTCTATGGCTACACCTTC. It yields the protein CASSPDRDLYGYTF.